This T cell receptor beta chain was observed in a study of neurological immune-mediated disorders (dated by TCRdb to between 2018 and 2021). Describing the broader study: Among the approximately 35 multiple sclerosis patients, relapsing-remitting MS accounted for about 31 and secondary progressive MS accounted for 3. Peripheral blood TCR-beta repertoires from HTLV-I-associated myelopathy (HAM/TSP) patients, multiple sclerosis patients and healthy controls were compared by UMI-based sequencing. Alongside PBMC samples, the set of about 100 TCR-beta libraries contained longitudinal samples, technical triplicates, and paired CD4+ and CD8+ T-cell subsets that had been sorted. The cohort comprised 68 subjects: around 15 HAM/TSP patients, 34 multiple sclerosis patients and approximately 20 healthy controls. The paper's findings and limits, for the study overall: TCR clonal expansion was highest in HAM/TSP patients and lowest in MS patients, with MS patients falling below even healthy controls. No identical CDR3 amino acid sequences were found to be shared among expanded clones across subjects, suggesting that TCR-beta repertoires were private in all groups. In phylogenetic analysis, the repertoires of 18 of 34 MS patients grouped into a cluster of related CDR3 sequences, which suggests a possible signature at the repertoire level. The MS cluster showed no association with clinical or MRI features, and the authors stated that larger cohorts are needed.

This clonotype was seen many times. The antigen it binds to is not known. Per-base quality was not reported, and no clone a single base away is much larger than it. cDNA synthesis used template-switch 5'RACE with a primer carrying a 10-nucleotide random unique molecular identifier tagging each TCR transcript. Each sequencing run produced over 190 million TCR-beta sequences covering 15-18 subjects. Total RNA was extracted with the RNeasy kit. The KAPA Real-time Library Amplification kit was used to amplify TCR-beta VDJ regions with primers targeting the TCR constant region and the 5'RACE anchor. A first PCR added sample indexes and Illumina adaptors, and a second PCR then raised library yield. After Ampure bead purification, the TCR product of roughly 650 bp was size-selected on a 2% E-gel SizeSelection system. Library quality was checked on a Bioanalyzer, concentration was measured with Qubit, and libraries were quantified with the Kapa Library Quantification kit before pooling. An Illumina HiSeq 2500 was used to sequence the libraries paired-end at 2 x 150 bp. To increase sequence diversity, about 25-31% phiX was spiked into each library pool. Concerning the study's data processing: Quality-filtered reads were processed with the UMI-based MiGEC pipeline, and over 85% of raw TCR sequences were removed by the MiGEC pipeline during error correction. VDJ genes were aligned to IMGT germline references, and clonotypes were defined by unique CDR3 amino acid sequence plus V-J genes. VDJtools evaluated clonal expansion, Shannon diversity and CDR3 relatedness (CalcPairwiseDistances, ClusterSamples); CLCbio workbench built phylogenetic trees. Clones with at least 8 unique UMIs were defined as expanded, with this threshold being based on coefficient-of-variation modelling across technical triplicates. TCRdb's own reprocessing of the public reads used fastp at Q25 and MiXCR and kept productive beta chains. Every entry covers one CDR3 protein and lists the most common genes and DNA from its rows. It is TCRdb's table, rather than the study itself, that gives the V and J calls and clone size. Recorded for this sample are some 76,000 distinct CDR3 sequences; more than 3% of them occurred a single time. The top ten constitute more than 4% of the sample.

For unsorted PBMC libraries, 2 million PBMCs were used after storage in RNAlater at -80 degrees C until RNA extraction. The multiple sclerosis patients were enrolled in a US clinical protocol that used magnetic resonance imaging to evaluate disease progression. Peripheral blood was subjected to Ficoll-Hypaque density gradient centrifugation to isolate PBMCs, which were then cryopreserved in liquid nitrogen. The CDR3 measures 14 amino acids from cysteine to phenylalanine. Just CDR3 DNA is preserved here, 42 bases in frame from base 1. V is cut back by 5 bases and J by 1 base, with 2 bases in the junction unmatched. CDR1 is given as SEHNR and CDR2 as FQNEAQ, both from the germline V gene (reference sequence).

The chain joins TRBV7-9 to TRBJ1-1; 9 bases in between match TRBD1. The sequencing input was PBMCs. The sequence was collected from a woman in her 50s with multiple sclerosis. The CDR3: CASSRQGGNTEAFF. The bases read TGTGCCAGCAGCCGACAGGGGGGGAACACTGAAGCTTTCTTT.